These 10 T cell receptor beta chains were all obtained from the same sample, sequenced in a study of CD8 T cells in Susac syndrome. RNA in amounts of roughly 0.45 to 1 ug was reverse transcribed with random hexamers. TCRdb recomputed calls from the immunoSEQ multiplex PCR reads with MiXCR, one row per CDR3 protein. The table shows over 150,000 distinct CDR3 sequences, with approximately 94% occurring only once. The sequenced sample was CD4+ T cells from PBMCs. The receptors stem from a human donor with Susac syndrome.

This clonotype was counted once. The CDR3 DNA follows: TGTGCCAGCAGTTTACATTTGGGACGACAGGTATCCTACGAGCAGTACTTC. Translation: CASSLHLGRQVSYEQYF. The V and J genes are TRBV28 and TRBJ2-7; maybe TRBD1 (6 bases). The V end was cut by 2 bases, the J end by 1 base, with 18 bases between. The CDR3 runs to 17 residues. The germline V gene has CDR1 MDHEN and CDR2 SYDVKM.

V and J are TRBV6-5 and TRBJ2-7, with 11 positions matching TRBD1. V shed 4 bases and J 2 bases; nucleotides not matched to a gene: 4. The germline gives CDR1 MNHEY, CDR2 SVGAGI. The CDR3 is made up of 15 amino acids. The CDR3 region has the DNA TGTGCCAGCAGTTCACCGGGACAGGGGGCCTACGAGCAGTACTTC. It codes for CASSSPGQGAYEQYF.

The chain joins TRBV5-4 to TRBJ2-5; D not certain. CDR3 length: 15 amino acids. Germline loops: CDR1 SGHNT, CDR2 YYREEE (reference sequence). Trimming left V 0 bases short and J 2 bases short, with 11 bases between. The CDR3 loop reads CASSLAYPGQETQYF. CDR3 nucleotide sequence: TGTGCCAGCAGCTTGGCCTACCCCGGGCAAGAGACCCAGTACTTC. The entire variable domain, with the rest obtained from reference TRBV5-4 and TRBJ2-5, is as follows: ETGVTQSPTHLIKTRGQQVTLRCSSQSGHNTVSWYQQALGQGPQFIFQYYREEENGRGNFPPRFSGLQFPNYSSELNVNALELDDSALYLCASSLAYPGQETQYFGPGTRLLVL.

The genes are TRBV30 and TRBJ2-7; 10 nucleotides match TRBD2. The V gene's germline CDR1 is GTSNPN and CDR2 SVGIG (reference sequence). The CDR3 loop spans 17 amino acids. V trimming: 4 bases; J trimming: 2 bases; junction bases outside the gene matches: 14. CDR3 DNA: TGTGCCTGGATTCCGAATCAACTAGCGGGACAAGCCTACGAGCAGTACTTC. This translates into CAWIPNQLAGQAYEQYF.

The chain employs TRBV9 and TRBJ1-2, with a possible D match to TRBD1 (6 bases). Trimming cost V 1 base and J 5 bases, with 15 bases left between them. Germline CDR1 SGDLS, CDR2 YYNGEE. CDR3 length equals 15 residues. The CDR3: CASSVTALGAYGYTF. CDR3 bases: TGTGCCAGCAGCGTAACAGCATTGGGGGCGTATGGCTACACCTTC.

This chain uses TRBV29-1 with TRBJ2-7; 10 bases line up with TRBD1. Trimming removed 4 bases from V and 6 bases from J; junction bases left unmatched: 3. The CDR3 sequence is 12 residues long. Germline V CDR1 and CDR2: SQVTM, ANQGSEA. CDR3 nucleotide sequence: TGCAGCGTTGGGGACAGGGGAGGCGAGCAGTACTTC. Translating it yields CSVGDRGGEQYF.

This chain joins TRBV9 and TRBJ2-1, with D hard to call. Trimming pared 2 bases from V and 6 bases from J, leaving 9 bases between. This CDR3 has 13 residues. The germline V gene encodes CDR1 SGDLS and CDR2 YYNGEE. CDR3 sequence: CASSVDLSNEQFF. In nucleotides, the CDR3 is TGTGCCAGCAGCGTCGACTTATCCAATGAGCAGTTCTTC.

The chain joins TRBV15 to TRBJ2-7; 7 positions match TRBD1. The junction had 10 bases not matched to a gene; V was cut back by 5 bases and J by 3 bases. Germline CDR1 LNHNV, CDR2 YYDKDF (reference sequence). The CDR3 has 15 amino acids. CDR3 nucleotide sequence: TGTGCCACCAGCGGCGAGTATGGGGACAGCTACGAGCAGTACTTC. This gives the protein CATSGEYGDSYEQYF.

The chain is built from TRBV6-2 or TRBV6-3 and TRBJ2-1; TRBD2 agrees at 13 bases. With V trimmed by 6 bases and J by 8 bases, 13 bases remained unmatched. Germline CDR1 and CDR2: MNHEY and SVGEGT. The CDR3 has 17 amino acids. The CDR3: CASSPGRTSGSDDEQFF. DNA of the CDR3: TGTGCCAGCAGCCCAGGTAGGACTAGCGGGAGTGATGATGAGCAGTTCTTC.

The rearrangement links TRBV5-6 to TRBJ2-4, with 11 bases that match TRBD1. The germline CDR1 and CDR2 sequences are SGHDT and YYEEEE. The CDR3 loop spans 16 amino acids. V lost 1 base and J lost 2; bases outside the gene matches: 2. CDR3: CASSLWTGGPKNIQYF. The CDR3 nucleotides read TGTGCCAGCAGCTTGTGGACAGGGGGCCCCAAAAACATTCAGTACTTC.